This TCR beta chain originates from a study of beta chain features in type 1 diabetes (dated by TCRdb to between 2018 and 2020). Concerning the study at large: Mean age, gender distribution, total cell number and subset yield did not differ between patients and healthy donors. In the study, recently diagnosed type 1 diabetes patients and matched healthy donors were compared on the TCRB repertoires of their sorted circulating CD4+ T cell subsets. Naive and central memory subsets were obtained from all 30 or so donors, but regulatory and stem cell-like memory subsets were isolated from only 8 patients and roughly eight healthy donors. A total of approximately 99,000,000 sorted cells were examined across all samples, and RNA yield correlated strongly with the number of cells per subset.

What the work shows at the level of the full study, not this receptor alone: Because cDNA rather than genomic DNA was sequenced, highly expressing activated cells could have been over-represented, although no difference in activation and CD3 levels was found between groups. PCR may preferentially amplify shorter templates, but because patient and control samples were amplified and corrected together, any resulting skew would affect both groups equally. At VDJ recombination sites, type 1 diabetes patients had fewer insertions and more deleted nucleotides, which implies abnormalities in thymic rearrangement. Because small numbers of individuals were included in the HLA sub-analyses, any influence of HLA type on TCRB rearrangement was left unresolved. In all four CD4+ subsets, TCRB CDR3 length was moderately but significantly shorter in type 1 diabetes patients. The naive, central memory and regulatory TCRB repertoires appeared to resemble one another more closely among patients than among healthy donors.

The germline V and J ends show losses of 4 bases and 4 bases respectively, and no gene match explains 4 bases of the junction. The CDR3, from cysteine to phenylalanine, totals 14 residues. Kept here is only the CDR3 DNA, which spans 42 bases and is read in frame from base 1. The germline V gene encodes CDR1 SGHTS and CDR2 YDEGEE. A single peripheral blood draw of about 116 mL on average was collected from each donor into heparinised tubes. Naive, central memory, regulatory and stem cell-like memory CD4+ T cells were sorted on a BD FACSAria II using a panel including CD45RO, CCR7, CD25, CD127, CD95 and CD27. Every sorted population had a purity above 95%. PBMCs were isolated immediately by Lymphoprep density gradient centrifugation and stained directly without culture. So that batch effects would be minimized, each experiment stained and sorted samples in pairs, pairing one healthy donor with one patient.

A word on this clone: Its binding antigen is unknown. The sample holds no much larger clone one base away, and base qualities are not on file.

The entire amount of isolated RNA was reverse transcribed using the High Capacity cDNA Reverse Transcription Kit, so the sequenced TCRB transcripts were expressed ones. Deep immunoSEQ sequencing was performed on naive, central memory and regulatory T cell samples, with an average of around 3.4 million total reads per sample. Sorted cells were lysed in RLT buffer and RNA was extracted with DNase-treated RNeasy Micro or Mini kits, depending on cell number. Each cell subset was processed on its own to prevent cross-contamination, while patient and healthy donor samples were processed together. Using the immunoSEQ multiplex PCR, TCRB sequences were amplified from cDNA into 87-bp fragments spanning the CDR3 region. The amplicons were sequenced using the Illumina HiSeq platform. In the authors' own workflow: Synthetic template baselines were used to correct PCR bias computationally, reads within Hamming distance 2 were collapsed together, and singletons that could not be merged were discarded. Reads were aligned against IMGT to assign V, D and J genes, CDR3 length and insertions or deletions at six rearrangement sites. Within each subset, clonotype counts were normalized to sorted cell number, after which true diversity and Gini coefficients were computed with the tcR R package. Repertoire sharing was quantified using the overlap coefficient calculated on TCRB nucleotide sequences. Out-of-frame TCRB sequences from naive cells were analyzed as a proxy for the pre-selection repertoire. TCRdb's version of the immuneACCESS table is confined to in-frame rearrangements and falls short of the full clone set. An unresolved V gene accounts for under half of the shortfall where checked; the remainder is of unknown origin. That table supplies the V and J calls and clone size; D and trimming were determined from the DNA. This sample holds fewer than 250,000 clones; 9.6% were observed only once. The ten largest clones add up to approximately 0.035% of the sample.

The sequencing input was naive CD4+ T cells from blood. The cell subset or site label on this specimen signifies: true naive CD4+ T cells. The origin of this receptor is a woman under 30 in good health. The V gene is TRBV5-8 and the J gene is TRBJ1-5, with TRBD1 identical over 8 junction bases. The CDR3 region reads CASSRDRGNQPQHF. The nucleotides read TGTGCCAGCAGCCGTGACAGGGGTAATCAGCCCCAGCATTTT. Full variable domain (CDR3 extended with the reference TRBV5-8 and TRBJ1-5 proteins): EAGVTQSPTHLIKTRGQQATLRCSPISGHTSVYWYQQALGLGLQFLLWYDEGEERNRGNFPPRFSGRQFPNYSSELNVNALELEDSALYLCASSRDRGNQPQHFGDGTRLSIL.